This T cell receptor beta chain was captured in a study of blood T cells in healthy people across ages. The second PCR ran 7 to 11 cycles with a sample-barcoded 5' primer and J-beta primers. TCRdb re-analysed the 5' RACE reads in MiXCR, keeping a single row per CDR3 protein. The sample contains about 940,000 distinct CDR3 sequences, 48% of which appear only once. Germline values: CDR1 MRHNA, CDR2 SNTAGT. The ends were cut back, 6 bases at V and 1 base at J, with 18 bases in the middle. The CDR3 runs to 16 residues. The TCR comes from a man aged 30 to 45 in good health. The specimen sequenced was blood. The V and J genes are TRBV6-4 and TRBJ1-1; tentatively, D is TRBD1 (6 bases). The chain's CDR3 is CASSSWGQGENTEAFF. The DNA of the CDR3 is TGTGCCAGCAGCTCATGGGGGCAGGGAGAGAACACTGAAGCTTTCTTT.